The 9 T cell receptor beta chains given below trace back to one sample, sequenced in a study of metastatic and nonmetastatic thyroid tumors. MiXCR was used by TCRdb to re-call the PCR reads. The sample comprises 70,000 or so clones, 14% of which are singletons, and approximately 6.1% rests with the top ten. The entire patient cohort was treatment-naive prior to thyroid surgery. The material sequenced was blood. The receptor set was obtained from a male donor with papillary thyroid cancer or a benign thyroid nodule (not recorded which). Some clones in this sample may be carry-over from other donors' samples.

This clone has a count of ten or more. V usage is TRBV20-1 and J usage is TRBJ2-3, with D perhaps matching TRBD1 or TRBD2 (5 bases each). Germline values: CDR1 DFQATT, CDR2 SNEGSKA (reference sequence). This CDR3 region has 15 residues. V was pared by 6 bases and J by 5 bases, with 21 bases between. DNA of the CDR3: TGCAGTGCCTATATGGGGCGGACTCCGGGAGATACGCAGTATTTT. Protein sequence: CSAYMGRTPGDTQYF.

The table lists this clone with many counts. V gene TRBV5-1 combines with J gene TRBJ2-3, with D possibly TRBD2 on 7 matching bases. The CDR3 runs 21 residues. Trimming removed 0 bases at V and 2 bases at J, with 28 bases between. Germline CDR1 and CDR2: SGHRS and YFSETQ. This CDR3 is CASSLVPGGRKTPRVTDTQYF. The CDR3 nucleotides read TGCGCCAGCAGCTTGGTTCCGGGGGGCAGGAAGACTCCTCGAGTCACAGATACGCAGTATTTT.

This clone was found many times. The J gene is TRBJ2-7, the V gene TRBV4-1; no reliable D call. Trimming stripped 4 bases from V and 2 bases from J, with 12 bases between. Germline CDR1 and CDR2: MGHRA and YSYEKL. The CDR3 has 14 amino acids. The CDR3 DNA sequence: TGCGCCAGCAGCCCCAACAGTGGGCCCTACGAGCAGTACTTC. It is translated as CASSPNSGPYEQYF.

The J gene is TRBJ1-5, the V gene TRBV28, with D perhaps matching TRBD1 (6 bases). The germline CDR1 and CDR2 sequences are MDHEN and SYDVKM. The CDR3 is 16 amino acids. With 6 bases removed from V and 6 bases from J, the gap between germline ends came to 21 bases. This CDR3 reads CASRSAAQEGGQPQHF. DNA of the CDR3: TGTGCCAGCAGGTCGGCAGCTCAGGAGGGGGGTCAGCCCCAGCATTTT.

In its sample, this clone was seen many times. The V gene is TRBV5-1, the J gene TRBJ2-7; possibly TRBD2 for D (6 bases). There are 13 residues in the CDR3. From germline, CDR1 is SGHRS and CDR2 YFSETQ. The V end was cut by 6 bases, the J end by 5 bases, with 15 bases between. In DNA, the CDR3 is TGCGCCAGCACCCTCCGCGGGGACCACGAGCAGTACGTC. Translation: CASTLRGDHEQYV.

Within the sample, this clone is medium-sized. The J gene is TRBJ2-1, the V gene TRBV6-2 or TRBV6-3, with 11 bases that match TRBD2. The CDR3 totals 17 residues. CDR1 and CDR2 from the germline V gene are MNHEY and SVGEGT. Trimming removed 5 bases from V and 4 bases from J; junction bases left unmatched: 10. In DNA, the CDR3 is TGTGCCAGCAGTCCCCACTTGAGACTAGCGGGGTACAATGAGCAGTTCTTC. This sequence encodes CASSPHLRLAGYNEQFF.

This clone was found many times. This chain links TRBV2 with TRBJ1-1; maybe TRBD1 (5 bases). Germline V CDR1 and CDR2: SNHLY, FYNNEI. The CDR3 runs 14 residues. V was pared by 3 bases and J by 5 bases, with 13 bases between. CDR3 sequence reads: CASSDHGTLTEAFF. The CDR3 DNA is TGTGCCAGCAGTGATCACGGGACCTTGACTGAAGCTTTCTTT.

There are many counts of this clone. Within the sample, other DNA sequences also encode this same CDR3. The J gene is TRBJ2-3, the V gene TRBV2, with 8 bases matching TRBD2. Germline CDR1 and CDR2: SNHLY and FYNNEI. This CDR3 spans 16 amino acids. The V gene end was trimmed by 3 bases and the J gene end by 3 bases; junction bases not matched to a gene: 8. Here the CDR3 reads CASSDDGGRRTDTQYF. The CDR3, as DNA: TGTGCCAGCAGTGATGATGGCGGGAGGAGGACAGATACGCAGTATTTT.

The sample holds one count of this clone. The rearrangement links TRBV19 to TRBJ2-3; D may be TRBD2 (5 bases). This CDR3 is 16 amino acids long. Germline CDR1 LNHDA, CDR2 SQIVND (reference sequence). V was trimmed by 6 bases and J by 1 base, leaving 17 bases between them. The CDR3 spells CASSPLTGNRTDTQYF. CDR3 DNA: TGTGCCAGTAGCCCCCTCACCGGGAATCGCACAGATACGCAGTATTTT.